This entry lists 29 T cell receptor beta chains sequenced from one sample in a study. One entry per CDR3 protein, called by TCRdb with MiXCR from the 5' RACE reads. This table holds just under 65,000 distinct CDR3 sequences, about 20% found once. The sample comprised memory CD4+ T cells sorted from a lymph node. Subset given: memory CD4+ T cells, CD4+CD45RO+CD25-. The receptors derive from a female donor with breast cancer.

In this sample, this clonotype turned up a few times. The chain uses TRBV5-1 and TRBJ2-1, with no clear D. CDR1 is SGHRS, CDR2 YFSETQ, per germline. With 4 bases removed from V and 1 base from J, the gap between germline ends came to 9 bases. The CDR3 runs 14 residues. The DNA of the CDR3 is TGCGCCAGCAGCCCTTACAGTTCCTACAATGAGCAGTTCTTC. Translation: CASSPYSSYNEQFF.

The chain couples TRBV5-1 to TRBJ2-5; TRBD2 agrees at 9 bases. Trimming took 4 bases from V and 4 from J; bases not matched to a gene: 8. This CDR3 is built from 15 residues. Germline assignment: CDR1 SGHRS and CDR2 YFSETQ. Written as DNA, the CDR3 is TGCGCCAGCAGCCCGTCTAGCGGGAACGGAGAGACCCAGTACTTC. It translates to CASSPSSGNGETQYF.

A few counts support this clonotype. This rearrangement joins TRBV7-2 to TRBJ1-2; 8 bases map to TRBD1. This CDR3 region has 15 residues. Germline V gene data show CDR1 as SGHTA and CDR2 as FQGNSA. The V gene end was trimmed by 5 bases and the J gene end by 8 bases; junction bases not matched to a gene: 13. CDR3 residues: CASSIGTGFNRGYTF. The CDR3 DNA reads as TGTGCCAGCAGCATAGGGACAGGCTTTAACAGGGGCTACACCTTC.

The chain links TRBV5-1 to TRBJ1-4; D is possibly TRBD1 (6 bases). Germline V gene sequence: CDR1 SGHRS, CDR2 YFSETQ. The V gene lost 1 base and the J gene lost 11 bases, with 12 bases spanning the gap. This CDR3 is 13 amino acids long. The CDR3 protein is CASSLLQGQKLFF. CDR3 in DNA: TGCGCCAGCAGCTTGCTCCAGGGGCAGAAACTGTTTTTT.

A remark on this clonotype: A much more abundant neighbour one base away suggests this may be a read error. The chain carries TRBV10-3 and TRBJ1-2, with a tentative D call TRBD1 (6 bases). The V gene's germline CDR1 is ENHRY and CDR2 SYGVKD. This CDR3 spans 13 amino acids. V was pared by 7 bases and J by 8 bases, with 17 bases between. The chain's CDR3 is CAITPDGGRGYTF. Written as DNA, the CDR3 is TGTGCCATCACTCCGGACGGGGGGCGAGGCTACACCTTC.

This clonotype was counted ten times or more. This chain connects TRBV20-1 to TRBJ2-4; no firm D call. Trimming stripped 0 bases from V and 2 bases from J, with 8 bases between. Germline CDR1 and CDR2: DFQATT and SNEGSKA (reference sequence). This CDR3 is 14 amino acids long. CDR3 sequence reads: CSAREKLSKNIQYF. DNA of the CDR3: TGCAGTGCTAGAGAGAAGCTGTCCAAAAACATTCAGTACTTC.

The J gene is TRBJ2-3, the V gene TRBV6-2 or TRBV6-3; D is uncertain. Germline V lookup: CDR1 MNHEY, CDR2 SVGEGT. Between the trimmed V and J ends, which lost 4 bases and 7 bases, there was a span of 15 bases. The CDR3 is 14 residues long. DNA of the CDR3: TGTGCCAGCAGTTTGGATCGGAGTAGGAATACGCAGTATTTT. This sequence encodes CASSLDRSRNTQYF.

A remark on this clonotype: This sequence may be a read error, since a much larger clone differs from it by one base. The rearrangement links TRBV7-9 to TRBJ1-2, with unresolved D. This CDR3 is built from 13 residues. Germline assignment: CDR1 SEHNR and CDR2 FQNEAQ (reference sequence). The CDR3 sequence is CASSLEISYGFTF. The CDR3 DNA reads TGTGCCAGCAGCTTAGAGATCTCTTATGGCTTCACCTTC.

The CDR3 reads CASSRDRIYEQYF. Here the CDR3 DNA reads TGTGCCAGCAGCCGGGACAGGATCTACGAGCAGTACTTC. V gene TRBV4-2 combines with J gene TRBJ2-7, with 8 positions matching TRBD1. Trimming cost V 4 bases and J 3 bases; bases outside gene matches: 2. Looked up from germline, CDR1 is LGHNA and CDR2 is YNFKEQ. The CDR3 covers 13 residues.

This clonotype was counted only a few times. The chain uses TRBV7-2 and TRBJ1-5; D unresolved. The CDR3 contains 13 residues. V shed 2 bases and J shed 5 bases, with 7 bases lying between them. Per the germline V gene, CDR1 is SGHTA and CDR2 is FQGNSA. CDR3 in amino acids: CASSLSFYQPQHF. The CDR3 DNA follows: TGTGCCAGCAGCTTAAGTTTCTATCAGCCCCAGCATTTT. The whole variable domain, remainder taken from reference TRBV7-2 and TRBJ1-5, is GAGVSQSPSNKVTEKGKDVELRCDPISGHTALYWYRQSLGQGLEFLIYFQGNSAPDKSGLPSDRFSAERTGGSVSTLTIQRTQQEDSAVYLCASSLSFYQPQHFGDGTRLSIL.

The V gene is TRBV4-2, the J gene TRBJ2-1; 9 positions agree with TRBD2. This CDR3 is 16 amino acids long. V lost 3 bases and J lost 1; bases outside the gene matches: 4. CDR1 and CDR2 (germline): LGHNA, YNFKEQ. The CDR3 protein is CASSHPSGGSYNEQFF. The CDR3, as DNA: TGTGCCAGCAGCCACCCGAGCGGGGGGTCCTACAATGAGCAGTTCTTC.

The V and J genes are TRBV5-5 and TRBJ2-1; D remains unclear. The CDR3 length is 12 residues. CDR1 SGHKS and CDR2 YYEKEE come from the germline V gene (reference sequence). Trimming stripped 0 bases from V and 8 bases from J, with 6 bases between. The CDR3 DNA sequence: TGTGCCAGCAGCTTGGATCGCGATGAGCAGTTCTTC. As protein: CASSLDRDEQFF.

The chain employs TRBV4-2 and TRBJ1-5; no definite D call. Trimming took off 0 bases at V and 9 bases at J, with 18 bases between the two ends. The CDR3 is 16 amino acids. CDR1 is LGHNA and CDR2 is YNFKEQ in the germline V gene. This CDR3 reads CASSQEWALQIWPQHF. DNA of the CDR3: TGTGCCAGCAGCCAAGAATGGGCCCTGCAGATTTGGCCCCAGCATTTT.

This clonotype was seen more than once but under ten times. V and J are TRBV7-9 and TRBJ1-4; 10 nucleotides line up with TRBD1. The CDR3 sequence is 16 residues long. In germline, CDR1 is SEHNR, CDR2 FQNEAQ (reference sequence). The junction had 8 bases not matched to a gene; V was cut back by 7 bases and J by 3 bases. CDR3 DNA sequence: TGTGCCAGCACAGGGGACAGGGGACGACCTAATGAAAAACTGTTTTTT. The encoded protein is CASTGDRGRPNEKLFF.

This clonotype showed up many times. The chain combines TRBV5-5 with TRBJ1-1; D ambiguous. Trimming took off 4 bases at V and 8 bases at J, with 27 bases between the two ends. The CDR3 length is 17 residues. Germline CDR1 SGHKS, CDR2 YYEKEE (reference sequence). The CDR3 reads CASSASLTAGPRGEAFF. The CDR3 nucleotides read TGTGCCAGCAGCGCCTCACTTACAGCCGGTCCAAGAGGAGAAGCTTTCTTT.

This rearrangement joins TRBV20-1 to TRBJ2-7, with D hard to call. CDR1 is DFQATT, CDR2 SNEGSKA, per germline (reference sequence). This CDR3 has 11 residues. V lost 5 bases and J lost 7, with 12 bases in between. In nucleotides, the CDR3 is TGCAGTGCTCCCACCTTGGGGGAGCAGTACTTC. The encoded protein is CSAPTLGEQYF.

Regarding this clonotype: The conserved closing phenylalanine or tryptophan is absent in this CDR3, likely reflecting a read error. The CDR3 loop reads CASSPDGGQGVPQPQHC. The DNA of the CDR3 is TGTGCCAGCAGCCCGGACGGAGGACAGGGAGTGCCTCAGCCCCAGCATTGT. The gene calls are TRBV7-9 and TRBJ1-5, with 8 bases aligning to TRBD1. Germline V gene lookup returns CDR1 SEHNR and CDR2 FQNEAQ (reference sequence). This CDR3 has 17 residues. V lost 5 bases, J lost 6 bases, and 15 bases stayed unmatched.

This clonotype was counted at least ten times. V is TRBV6-5 and J is TRBJ1-5, with D hard to call. Germline V lookup: CDR1 MNHEY, CDR2 SVGAGI. Trimming took 6 bases from V and 0 from J, leaving 9 bases between them. This CDR3 is built from 14 residues. CDR3 loop: CASSRTDSNQPQHF. The CDR3, as DNA: TGTGCCAGCAGCAGGACGGATAGCAATCAGCCCCAGCATTTT.

This clonotype showed up just a few times. The V call is TRBV7-2, the J call TRBJ2-1; TRBD1 aligns across 11 bases. Germline V gene lookup returns CDR1 SGHTA and CDR2 FQGNSA. The V segment lost 3 bases and the J segment 6 bases; nucleotides outside the gene matches: 19. The CDR3 is 20 amino acids. The CDR3 DNA sequence: TGTGCCAGCAGCTTCCAACCCACAACGCGGACAGGGGGCGCCGCCAATGAGCAGTTCTTC. This gives the protein CASSFQPTTRTGGAANEQFF.

This clonotype was seen only a few times. The chain has TRBV20-1 and TRBJ2-3; unclear D gene. V dropped 6 bases and J dropped 3 bases, with 16 bases sitting between them. The CDR3 is 14 amino acids. Per the germline V gene, CDR1 is DFQATT and CDR2 is SNEGSKA (reference sequence). CDR3 nucleotide sequence: TGCAGTGCCCTACCCCCTAGTAGGACAGATACGCAGTATTTT. Residues: CSALPPSRTDTQYF.

This clonotype was seen repeatedly, ten times or more. The rearrangement joins TRBV5-6 to TRBJ2-1; perhaps TRBD2 as D (6 bases). The V gene lost 3 bases and the J gene lost 10 bases, with 11 bases spanning the gap. Germline values: CDR1 SGHDT, CDR2 YYEEEE. The CDR3 loop spans 12 amino acids. CDR3 in DNA: TGTGCCAGCAGCTGGCGGGGCCACGAGCAGTTCTTC. It codes for CASSWRGHEQFF.

V is TRBV7-9 and J is TRBJ1-1, with TRBD1 matching 8 bases. Germline loops: CDR1 SEHNR, CDR2 FQNEAQ (reference sequence). The CDR3 is 13 amino acids. After removal of 7 bases from V and 2 bases from J, the junction contained 3 bases not matched to a gene. In nucleotides, the CDR3 is TGTGCCAGCATCGGACAGGGTAACACTGAAGCTTTCTTT. Amino acid sequence: CASIGQGNTEAFF.

This clonotype was detected a few times. This chain joins TRBV20-1 and TRBJ1-1, with D tentatively TRBD1 (5 bases). V was pared by 2 bases and J by 11 bases, with 15 bases between. Germline V gene lookup returns CDR1 DFQATT and CDR2 SNEGSKA (reference sequence). The CDR3 extends over 12 amino acids. The chain's CDR3 is CSARSGLQGAFF. DNA of the CDR3: TGCAGTGCTAGATCGGGGCTTCAAGGCGCTTTCTTT.

The chain has TRBV20-1 and TRBJ2-7, with TRBD2 matching over 12 bases. The CDR3 has 16 residues. The V gene's germline CDR1 is DFQATT and CDR2 SNEGSKA (reference sequence). Trimming took 1 base from V and 3 from J; bases not matched to a gene: 7. The CDR3: CSARAASGGAFYEQYF. The CDR3, as DNA: TGCAGTGCTAGAGCGGCTAGCGGGGGGGCATTCTACGAGCAGTACTTC.

J is TRBJ2-3 and V is TRBV7-9; 10 bases align to TRBD2. The CDR3 has 15 residues. V shed 3 bases and J 6 bases; nucleotides not matched to a gene: 6. Germline lookup yields CDR1 SEHNR and CDR2 FQNEAQ (reference sequence). The CDR3 protein is CASSFTAGGPDTQYF. CDR3 DNA sequence: TGTGCCAGCAGCTTCACAGCGGGAGGGCCGGATACGCAGTATTTT. Variable domain in full (rest from reference TRBV7-9 and TRBJ2-3): DTGVSQNPRHKITKRGQNVTFRCDPISEHNRLYWYRQTLGQGPEFLTYFQNEAQLEKSRLLSDRFSAERPKGSFSTLEIQRTEQGDSAMYLCASSFTAGGPDTQYFGPGTRLTVL.

The gene calls are TRBV7-3 and TRBJ1-1; 11 positions match TRBD1. V shed 2 bases and J 2 bases; nucleotides not matched to a gene: 1. In germline, CDR1 is SGHTA, CDR2 FQGTGA. There are 15 residues in the CDR3. The CDR3, as DNA: TGTGCCAGCAGCTTAGGGACAGGGGGAAACACTGAAGCTTTCTTT. It translates to CASSLGTGGNTEAFF.

For this clonotype: A much larger clone is a single base away; this may be a read error. The J gene is TRBJ2-1, the V gene TRBV7-1; TRBD2 is a possible D gene (5 bases). TRBV7-1 is placed among ORFs of uncertain function. The CDR3 loop spans 15 amino acids. The CDR3 DNA sequence: TGTGCCAGCAGCGGCAGCGGTACTAGTTACAATGGGCAGTTCTTC. Its translation: CASSGSGTSYNGQFF.

This clonotype was recorded a few times. The chain couples TRBV5-1 to TRBJ2-5, with D perhaps being TRBD1 or TRBD2 (5 bases each). The V gene's germline CDR1 is SGHRS and CDR2 YFSETQ. The V end lost 4 bases, the J end lost 5 bases, and 15 bases lay between the germline ends. The CDR3 totals 14 residues. The CDR3 is CASSPGTAGETQYF. The CDR3 DNA reads TGCGCCAGCAGCCCGGGGACCGCCGGGGAGACCCAGTACTTC.

This clonotype was recorded at least ten times. This chain connects TRBV6-1 to TRBJ2-7; 11 nucleotides agree with TRBD2. The V gene's germline CDR1 is MNHNS and CDR2 SASEGT. The J segment lost 7 bases and the V segment lost 6 bases, leaving 5 bases of the junction unmatched. The CDR3 covers 13 residues. The CDR3 DNA follows: TGTGCCAGCAGGACTAGCGGGACCAGAGAGCAGTACTTC. Protein sequence: CASRTSGTREQYF.